The rows below give T cell receptor beta chains drawn from one sample of a study of T cell responses to AZD1222 COVID-19 vaccine. Sequencing was performed with immunoSEQ multiplex PCR; in TCRdb, only in-frame clones are kept and a portion is missing. The sample shows just over 90,000 clones, roughly nine tenths of them seen only once. Source: peripheral blood, taken 28 days after the second AZD1222 dose. The receptors were gathered from an adult who received the AZD1222 COVID-19 vaccine. Each CDR3 is given with its conserved first and last residue. A D gene is named only where the DNA matches it firmly. Clone sizes are given selectively: once, few, many, or a class where the clone is expanded.

J,D,size,V,CDR3,DNA
TRBJ2-1,TRBD2,NA,TRBV7-9,CASSPSLGLANEQFF,TGTGCCAGCAGCCCGTCATTGGGACTAGCAAATGAGCAGTTCTTC
TRBJ1-2,TRBD1,NA,TRBV25-1,CASSAWTGGGYTF,TGTGCCAGCAGTGCCTGGACAGGGGGTGGCTACACCTTC
TRBJ2-1,NA,NA,TRBV25-1,CASSETYDDEQFF,TGTGCCAGCAGTGAGACGTATGACGATGAGCAGTTCTTC
TRBJ1-5,NA,NA,TRBV18,CASSPGSNQPQHF,TGTGCCAGCTCACCCGGTAGCAATCAGCCCCAGCATTTT
TRBJ1-5,NA,NA,TRBV2,CASSEGDSNQPQHF,TGTGCCAGCAGTGAAGGCGATAGCAATCAGCCCCAGCATTTT
TRBJ2-2,TRBD2,NA,TRBV18,CASQPGGTGELFF,TGTGCCAGCCAACCGGGGGGCACCGGGGAGCTGTTTTTT
TRBJ1-2,NA,NA,TRBV5-1,CASSLGNREATYGYTF,TGCGCCAGCAGCTTGGGGAACAGGGAAGCGACGTATGGCTACACCTTC
TRBJ1-2,TRBD1,few,TRBV2,CARTGGLGTNYGYTF,TGTGCCAGGACAGGGGGCCTAGGGACGAACTATGGCTACACCTTC
TRBJ2-1,TRBD1,NA,TRBV5-1,CASSLGPGQGIDEQFF,TGCGCCAGCAGCTTAGGACCGGGACAGGGGATCGATGAGCAGTTCTTC
TRBJ1-5,TRBD1,NA,TRBV9,CASSGGTGALNQPQHF,TGTGCCAGCAGCGGAGGGACAGGGGCACTTAATCAGCCCCAGCATTTT
TRBJ1-2,NA,NA,TRBV19,CASSSSGNWGGYTF,TGTGCCAGTAGTAGTTCCGGGAATTGGGGTGGCTACACCTTC
TRBJ1-2,NA,NA,TRBV6-5,CASSPEVANYGYTF,TGTGCCAGCAGCCCCGAGGTGGCTAACTATGGCTACACCTTC
TRBJ2-3,TRBD2,NA,TRBV30,CAWTPLAGGPDTQYF,TGTGCCTGGACCCCCCTAGCGGGAGGACCAGATACGCAGTATTTT
TRBJ2-2,TRBD1,NA,TRBV7-6,CASSPGQAGKGVRTGELFF,TGTGCCAGCAGCCCTGGACAGGCTGGGAAGGGTGTAAGGACCGGGGAGCTGTTTTTT
TRBJ2-1,TRBD1,NA,TRBV7-2,CASSFLQGWNEQFF,TGTGCCAGCAGCTTCCTACAGGGGTGGAATGAGCAGTTCTTC
TRBJ1-1,NA,NA,TRBV29-1,CSGSLFSVAVEAFF,TGCAGCGGGTCTTTGTTTTCTGTAGCCGTTGAAGCTTTCTTT
TRBJ2-1,NA,medium-sized,TRBV6-2/TRBV6-3,CASSYGSSYNEQFF,TGTGCCAGCAGTTACGGGAGCTCCTACAATGAGCAGTTCTTC
TRBJ1-6,NA,NA,TRBV3-1/TRBV3-2,CASSADSRRGSPLHF,TGTGCCAGCAGCGCGGACAGCCGACGGGGTTCACCCCTCCACTTT
TRBJ2-5,NA,NA,TRBV5-1,CASSLLDRSQETQYF,TGCGCCAGCAGCTTACTGGACCGATCCCAAGAGACCCAGTACTTC
TRBJ2-7,NA,once,TRBV4-2,CASSQVQGGIGEQYF,TGTGCCAGCAGCCAAGTACAGGGCGGGATCGGCGAGCAGTACTTC
TRBJ2-3,TRBD1,NA,TRBV2,CASSHRQGKMATDTQYF,TGTGCCAGCAGTCATCGACAGGGGAAAATGGCAACAGATACGCAGTATTTT
TRBJ2-7,NA,once,TRBV19,CASSIVGYGREQYF,TGTGCCAGTAGTATAGTGGGTTACGGACGCGAGCAGTACTTC
TRBJ1-1,NA,NA,TRBV6-5,CASATLGGPDTEAFF,TGTGCCAGCGCAACGCTGGGGGGTCCGGACACTGAAGCTTTCTTT
TRBJ1-1,NA,NA,TRBV19,CASSPWGGGNTEAFF,TGTGCCAGTAGTCCCTGGGGGGGCGGCAACACTGAAGCTTTCTTT
TRBJ1-1,NA,NA,TRBV5-4,CASSLAALGAGYTEAFF,TGTGCCAGCAGCTTGGCGGCTCTGGGGGCGGGGTACACTGAAGCTTTCTTT